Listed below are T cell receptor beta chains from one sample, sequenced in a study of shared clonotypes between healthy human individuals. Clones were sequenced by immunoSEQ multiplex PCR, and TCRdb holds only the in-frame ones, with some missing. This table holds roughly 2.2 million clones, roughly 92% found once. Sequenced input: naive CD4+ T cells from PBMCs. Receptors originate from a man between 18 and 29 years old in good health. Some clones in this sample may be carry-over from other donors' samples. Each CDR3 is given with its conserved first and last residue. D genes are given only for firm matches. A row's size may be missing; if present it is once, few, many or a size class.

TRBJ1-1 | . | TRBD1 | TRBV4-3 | TGCGCCAGCAGCCAAGGACCCGGGGACAGCTTGAACACTGAAGCTTTCTTT | CASSQGPGDSLNTEAFF
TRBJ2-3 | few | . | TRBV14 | TGTGCCAGCAGCCCGCCGAGCAGGGGATACACAGATACGCAGTATTTT | CASSPPSRGYTDTQYF
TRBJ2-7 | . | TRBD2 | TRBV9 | TGTGCCAGCAGCGTTCACGGGACTAGCGATTACGAGCAGTACTTC | CASSVHGTSDYEQYF
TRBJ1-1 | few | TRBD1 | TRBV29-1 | TGCAGCGTGCCGGACAGGGCCCACACTGAAGCTTTCTTT | CSVPDRAHTEAFF
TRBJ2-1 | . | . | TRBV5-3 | TGTGCCAGAAGCTTGGAGCCGGCTTCGAGCTCCTACAATGAGCAGTTCTTC | CARSLEPASSSYNEQFF
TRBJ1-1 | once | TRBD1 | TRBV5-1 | TGCGCCAGCAGCCCGGGGGACAGAAACACTGAAGCTTTCTTT | CASSPGDRNTEAFF
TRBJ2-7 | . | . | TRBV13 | TGTGCCAGCAGCTTATATCGGGGGCCAAGATCCTACGAGCAGTACTTC | CASSLYRGPRSYEQYF
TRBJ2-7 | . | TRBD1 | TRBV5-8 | TGTGCCAGCAGCTCCCGGGGGGACAGGGTCTACGAGCAGTACTTC | CASSSRGDRVYEQYF
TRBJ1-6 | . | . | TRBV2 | TGTGCCAGCAGTATAGCTCATAATTCACCCCTCCACTTT | CASSIAHNSPLHF
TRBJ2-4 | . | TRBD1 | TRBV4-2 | TGTGCCAGCAGCCAGGAGACAGGGACCAAAAACATTCAGTACTTC | CASSQETGTKNIQYF
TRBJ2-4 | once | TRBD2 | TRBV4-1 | TGCGCCAGCAGCCAAGAGGGGACTAGCGGGAGAAACATTCAGTACTTC | CASSQEGTSGRNIQYF
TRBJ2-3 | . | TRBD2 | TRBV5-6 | TGTGCCAGCAGCTGGGGACTAGCGGCCTACGCAGATACGCAGTATTTT | CASSWGLAAYADTQYF
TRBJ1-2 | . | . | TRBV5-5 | TGTGCCAGCAGCTTGATGGAGGGCGGCTATGGCTACACCTTC | CASSLMEGGYGYTF
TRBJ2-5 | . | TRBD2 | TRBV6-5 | TGTGCCAGCAGTTACAAAGGACTAGCGGGATGGGAGACCCAGTACTTC | CASSYKGLAGWETQYF
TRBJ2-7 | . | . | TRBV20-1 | TGCAGTGCTAGCCACGAGCAGTACTTC | CSASHEQYF
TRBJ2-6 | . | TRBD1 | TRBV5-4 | TGTGCCAGCAGCCCACGACAGGGCCGCTCTGGGGCCAACGTCCTGACTTTC | CASSPRQGRSGANVLTF
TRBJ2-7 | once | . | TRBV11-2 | TGTGCCAGCAGCCCAACAGGCTACTCCTACGAGCAGTACTTC | CASSPTGYSYEQYF
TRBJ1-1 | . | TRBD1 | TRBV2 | TGTGCCAGCACTCCACGAGGGGGCATCACTGAAGCTTTCTTT | CASTPRGGITEAFF
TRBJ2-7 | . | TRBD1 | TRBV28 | TGTGCCAGCACCAGAGGACAGCCAGGGGGTTACGAGCAGTACTTC | CASTRGQPGGYEQYF
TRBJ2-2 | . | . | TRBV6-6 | TGTGCCAGCAGCGAGGCCTCAGGGAAATGGCGGGAGCTGTTTTTT | CASSEASGKWRELFF
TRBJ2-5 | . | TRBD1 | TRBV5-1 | TGCGCCAGCACCTTCCTACCTCAGGGGGCAGGGGAGACCCAGTACTTC | CASTFLPQGAGETQYF
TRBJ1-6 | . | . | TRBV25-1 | TGTGCCAGCAGTGAACGGTCACCTTATTCACCCCTCCACTTT | CASSERSPYSPLHF
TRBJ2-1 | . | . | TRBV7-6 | TGTGCCAGCAGCTTAGCGCCGGGCGCAGAGCAGTTCTTC | CASSLAPGAEQFF
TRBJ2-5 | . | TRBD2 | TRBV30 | TGTGCCTGGAGTGTAGGAACTAGCGGGCAAGAGACCCAGTACTTC | CAWSVGTSGQETQYF
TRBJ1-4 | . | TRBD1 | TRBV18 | TGTGCCAGCTCACCCGGACAGGACGAAAAACTGTTTTTT | CASSPGQDEKLFF
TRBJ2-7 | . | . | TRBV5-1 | TGCGCCAGCAGCCAGTCCTTCTCCGAGCAGTACTTC | CASSQSFSEQYF
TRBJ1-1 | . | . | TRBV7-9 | TGTGCCAGCAGCTTAGCGCAGGGAAACACTGAAGCTTTCTTT | CASSLAQGNTEAFF
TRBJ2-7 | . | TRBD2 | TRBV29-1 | TGCAGCGTTGGAAGAACAGCGGGAGCGGCCTACGAGCAGTACTTC | CSVGRTAGAAYEQYF
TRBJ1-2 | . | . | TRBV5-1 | TGCGCCAGCAGCTTGCCGTCGGATTATGGCTACACCTTC | CASSLPSDYGYTF
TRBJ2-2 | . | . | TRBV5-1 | TGCGCCAGCACTCTAGGGCCAGGAGGGAACACCGGGGAGCTGTTTTTT | CASTLGPGGNTGELFF
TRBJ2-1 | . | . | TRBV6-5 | TGTGCCAGCAGTCAGGGAAATGAGCAGTTCTTC | CASSQGNEQFF
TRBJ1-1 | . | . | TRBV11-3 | TGTGCCAGCAGTCGCACTCAGAACGCTGAAGCTTTCTTT | CASSRTQNAEAFF
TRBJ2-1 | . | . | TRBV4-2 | TGTGCCAGCAGCCCCCTAAATAGCGCCCTTGGGAATGAGCAGTTCTTC | CASSPLNSALGNEQFF
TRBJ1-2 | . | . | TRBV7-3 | TGTGCCAGCGGGTGGCAGGGGAACTATGGCTACACCTTC | CASGWQGNYGYTF
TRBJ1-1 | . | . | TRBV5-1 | TGCGCCAGCAGCCCTGGGACTGTGAACACTGAAGCTTTCTTT | CASSPGTVNTEAFF
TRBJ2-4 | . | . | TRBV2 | TGTGCCAGCAGTGTAGGACTACCGGGAAACATTCAGTACTTC | CASSVGLPGNIQYF
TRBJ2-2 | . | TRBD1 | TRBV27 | TGTGCCAGCAGTAGTAACAGGGGCGGCGGGGAGCTGTTTTTT | CASSSNRGGGELFF
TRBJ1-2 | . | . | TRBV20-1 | TGCAGTGCTAGAGCGGCAGGCTACACCTTC | CSARAAGYTF
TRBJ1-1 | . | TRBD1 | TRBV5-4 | TGTGCCAGCAGCTTGCAGGGGGGAACTGAAGCTTTCTTT | CASSLQGGTEAFF
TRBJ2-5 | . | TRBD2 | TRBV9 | TGTGCCAGCACCCATTCGGGGGGTACCCAAGAGACCCAGTACTTC | CASTHSGGTQETQYF
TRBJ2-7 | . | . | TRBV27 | TGTGCCAGCAGTTTATGGGGGCCGGGATCCTACGAGCAGTACTTC | CASSLWGPGSYEQYF
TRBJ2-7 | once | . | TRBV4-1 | TGCGCCAGCAGCCAAGGCAGTACCCTCTACGAGCAGTACTTC | CASSQGSTLYEQYF
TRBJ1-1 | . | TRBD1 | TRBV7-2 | TGTGCCAGCAGCCCCGACAGGGTTAACACTGAAGCTTTCTTT | CASSPDRVNTEAFF
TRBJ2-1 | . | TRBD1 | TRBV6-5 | TGTGCCAGCAGCCGACAGGGACGGGATGAGCAGTTCTTC | CASSRQGRDEQFF
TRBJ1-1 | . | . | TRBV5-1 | TGCGCCAGCAGCACCGGGGGGCCGAACACTGAAGCTTTCTTT | CASSTGGPNTEAFF
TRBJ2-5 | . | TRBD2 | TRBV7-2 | TGTGCCAGCAGCTACAGGACTAGCGGGAGAGAGACCCAGTACTTC | CASSYRTSGRETQYF
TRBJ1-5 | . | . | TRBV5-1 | TGCGCCAGCAGCGGGGGGTCAGGGACCAATCAGCCCCAGCATTTT | CASSGGSGTNQPQHF
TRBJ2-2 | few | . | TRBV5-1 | TGCGCCAGCAGCTTGGCGGCGGGGCCGGGAGCCGGGGAGCTGTTTTTT | CASSLAAGPGAGELFF
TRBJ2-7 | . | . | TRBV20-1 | TGCAGTGTTGATAGCGGAAACGAGCAGTACTTC | CSVDSGNEQYF
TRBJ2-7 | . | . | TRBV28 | TGTGCCAGCAGCCCCCCCGTGAAGGCCTACGAGCAGTACTTC | CASSPPVKAYEQYF
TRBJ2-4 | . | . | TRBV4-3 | TGCGCCAGCAGCCAGTCGGCGTATCCAGCCAAAAACATTCAGTACTTC | CASSQSAYPAKNIQYF
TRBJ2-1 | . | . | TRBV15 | TGTGCCACCAGCAGGCTTGGACTGGCGGATGAGCAGTTCTTC | CATSRLGLADEQFF
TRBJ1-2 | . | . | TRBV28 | TGTGCCAGCACCTCTCGGTTTAGGGGACACGGCTACACCTTC | CASTSRFRGHGYTF
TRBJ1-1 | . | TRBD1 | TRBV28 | TGTGCCAGCAGTCGTGGACAGGTATACACTGAAGCTTTCTTT | CASSRGQVYTEAFF